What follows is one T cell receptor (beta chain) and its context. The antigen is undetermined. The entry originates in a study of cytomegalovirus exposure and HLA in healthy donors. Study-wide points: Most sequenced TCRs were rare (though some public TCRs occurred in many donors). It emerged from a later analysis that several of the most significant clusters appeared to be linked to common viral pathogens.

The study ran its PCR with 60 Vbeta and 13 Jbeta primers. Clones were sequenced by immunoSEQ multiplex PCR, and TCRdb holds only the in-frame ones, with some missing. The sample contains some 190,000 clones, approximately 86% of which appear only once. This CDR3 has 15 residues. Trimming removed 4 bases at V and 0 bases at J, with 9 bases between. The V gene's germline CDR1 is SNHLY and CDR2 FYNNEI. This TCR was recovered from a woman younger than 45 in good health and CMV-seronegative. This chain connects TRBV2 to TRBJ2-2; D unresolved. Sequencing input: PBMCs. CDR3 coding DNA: TGTGCCAGCAGTGGGTTCGCAGCGAACACCGGGGAGCTGTTTTTT. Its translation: CASSGFAANTGELFF.